This T cell receptor beta chain was profiled in a study of T cell responses to AZD1222 COVID-19 vaccine. TCRdb's copy holds only in-frame clones and misses some; the assay was immunoSEQ multiplex PCR. Of approximately 77,000 clones in the sample, around 90% were seen once. The TCR originated in an adult in good health. The sample was peripheral blood, taken on day 0 of MenACWY control vaccination.

The CDR3 loop reads CASSVGQGEGQPQHF. The DNA of the CDR3 is TGTGCCAGCAGCGTGGGGCAGGGTGAAGGCCAGCCCCAGCATTTT. The V and J genes are TRBV9 and TRBJ1-5; tentatively, D is TRBD1 (5 bases). Germline values: CDR1 SGDLS, CDR2 YYNGEE. V dropped 2 bases and J dropped 7 bases, with 16 bases sitting between them. CDR3 length: 15 residues.